The 11 T cell receptor beta chains below were found in one sample sequenced in a study of T-cell memory formation after mild COVID-19. TCRdb fed the 5' RACE reads into MiXCR, producing one record per CDR3 protein. Of 500,000 to 600,000 distinct CDR3 sequences listed, 15% to 20% are singletons. What was sequenced was PBMCs or a T cell subset sorted from them (not recorded which). These receptors originate from an adult woman who had mild COVID-19 (a few samples of this study predate the infection). Cell type and time point are not known.

This clonotype was seen at least ten times. The chain combines TRBV4-2 with TRBJ2-7; D is perhaps TRBD2 (6 bases). The length of the CDR3 is 16 residues. CDR1 and CDR2 (germline): LGHNA, YNFKEQ. V was clipped by 1 base and J by 0 bases, with 13 bases between them. The DNA for the CDR3 is TGTGCCAGCAGCCAAGTAGGGACTGCGGGCTCCTACGAGCAGTACTTC. It specifies CASSQVGTAGSYEQYF.

The chain recombines TRBV2 with TRBJ2-1; 15 nucleotides line up with TRBD2. This CDR3 has 17 amino acids. The germline CDR1 and CDR2 sequences are SNHLY and FYNNEI. Trimming removed 10 bases from V and 0 bases from J; junction bases left unmatched: 7. The chain's CDR3 is CANGLAGGFSSYNEQFF. DNA for the CDR3: TGTGCCAACGGACTAGCGGGAGGGTTTAGCTCCTACAATGAGCAGTTCTTC. Complete variable domain (other parts from reference TRBV2 and TRBJ2-1): EPEVTQTPSHQVTQMGQEVILRCVPISNHLYFYWYRQILGQKVEFLVSFYNNEISEKSEIFDDQFSVERPDGSNFTLKIRSTKLEDSAMYFCANGLAGGFSSYNEQFFGPGTRLTVL.

The chain couples TRBV7-9 to TRBJ2-1; no reliable D call. The V gene's germline CDR1 is SEHNR and CDR2 FQNEAQ (reference sequence). Trimming pared 3 bases from V and 6 bases from J, leaving 15 bases between. CDR3 size: 15 residues. In DNA, the CDR3 is TGTGCCAGCAGCTTTGTCCCCGATTGGGGCAATGAGCAGTTCTTC. Translating it yields CASSFVPDWGNEQFF.

This clonotype turned up a few times. The V and J genes are TRBV7-9 and TRBJ1-5, with TRBD1 identical over 9 bases. CDR3 length equals 15 residues. After removal of 4 bases from V and 6 bases from J, the junction contained 7 bases not matched to a gene. CDR1 is SEHNR, CDR2 FQNEAQ, per germline (reference sequence). CDR3 sequence reads: CASSSSTGGGQPQHF. The CDR3 nucleotides are TGTGCCAGCAGCTCCTCGACAGGGGGAGGTCAGCCCCAGCATTTT. The complete variable domain, with remaining parts taken from reference TRBV7-9 and TRBJ1-5, reads DTGVSQNPRHKITKRGQNVTFRCDPISEHNRLYWYRQTLGQGPEFLTYFQNEAQLEKSRLLSDRFSAERPKGSFSTLEIQRTEQGDSAMYLCASSSSTGGGQPQHFGDGTRLSIL.

The genes are TRBV7-8 and TRBJ2-5; possibly TRBD1 or TRBD2 for D (7 bases each). Germline CDR1 reads SGHVS; CDR2 reads FQNEAQ. The CDR3 runs to 15 residues. Trimming took 2 bases from V and 5 from J, leaving 15 bases between them. The CDR3 reads CASSLRTGAGETQYF. CDR3 in DNA: TGTGCCAGCAGCTTAAGGACAGGAGCGGGGGAGACCCAGTACTTC.

This clonotype has only a few counts. The chain carries TRBV12-3 or TRBV12-4 and TRBJ1-5; weak D call: TRBD1 (5 bases). V was clipped by 4 bases and J by 2 bases, with 9 bases between them. The CDR3 length is 14 residues. CDR3 in DNA: TGTGCCAGCAGTTGGGGGGGTGGCAATCAGCCCCAGCATTTT. Translating gives CASSWGGGNQPQHF.

This clonotype has at least ten counts. The rearrangement joins TRBV24-1 to TRBJ2-1; a weak D match, TRBD2 (6 bases). The CDR3 runs 17 residues. Trimming cost V 3 bases and J 3 bases, with 17 bases left between them. CDR1 is KGHDR and CDR2 is SFDVKD in the germline V gene. The CDR3 bases are TGTGCCACCAGTGATAACTCAGGGAGGACTTTCTACAATGAGCAGTTCTTC. It is translated as CATSDNSGRTFYNEQFF.

This sequence joins TRBV18 and TRBJ2-7, with a possible D match to TRBD1 (5 bases). Trimming took 6 bases from V and 5 from J, leaving 26 bases between them. Germline V CDR1 and CDR2: KGHSH, LQKENI. CDR3 length equals 17 residues. Here the CDR3 DNA reads TGTGCCAGCTCCCCCTATTCCGACAGTCACCTTAGGGACGAGCAGTACTTC. Protein: CASSPYSDSHLRDEQYF.

CDR3 amino acids: CASSVNIRGDNTEAFF. The CDR3 nucleotides read TGTGCCAGCAGCGTAAACATCCGGGGGGACAACACTGAAGCTTTCTTT. The J gene is TRBJ1-1, the V gene TRBV9; perhaps TRBD1 as D (5 bases). V lost 1 base to trimming and J lost 2 bases, with 15 bases between them. This CDR3 spans 16 amino acids. Germline CDR1 reads SGDLS; CDR2 reads YYNGEE.

This clonotype was detected only a few times. The chain links TRBV7-8 to TRBJ2-7, with D perhaps matching TRBD1 (5 bases). This CDR3 is built from 16 residues. Germline CDR1 SGHVS, CDR2 FQNEAQ. The ends were cut back, 6 bases at V and 3 bases at J, with 21 bases in the middle. CDR3 nucleotide sequence: TGTGCCAGCAGTATCATCAGGTCAGGGATGATCTACGAGCAGTACTTC. Translation gives CASSIIRSGMIYEQYF.

The table lists this clonotype with a few counts. The chain joins TRBV24-1 to TRBJ2-5, with 9 bases that match TRBD1. Trimming at V came to 8 bases and at J to 1 base, leaving 4 bases not matched to a gene. Germline CDR1 is KGHDR and CDR2 is SFDVKD. This CDR3 has 14 residues. CDR3 in DNA: TGTGCCACCAAGGGACAGGGACCCCAAGAGACCCAGTACTTC. It translates to CATKGQGPQETQYF.